The clone carrying this TCR beta chain showed up many times. The record originates from a study of blood T cell repertoires in COVID-19. Profiling relied on immunoSEQ multiplex PCR, and the TCRdb table lists in-frame clones only, not all of them. The sample has roughly 100,000 clones, around 73% seen once. This CDR3 has 14 residues. Germline V gene lookup returns CDR1 KGHSH and CDR2 LQKENI. The V segment lost 6 bases and the J segment 1 base; nucleotides outside the gene matches: 3. The sample comprised peripheral blood. This sequence originates from a man in his 60s with active or convalescent COVID-19. The rearrangement joins TRBV18 to TRBJ1-2; 9 bases line up with TRBD1. The CDR3 spells CASSPDRGNYGYTF. In DNA form, the CDR3 reads TGTGCCAGCTCTCCGGACAGGGGTAACTATGGCTACACCTTC.